Listed below are T cell receptor beta chains from one sample, sequenced in a study of T cell changes during pregnancy in multiple sclerosis. Here immunoSEQ multiplex PCR was the method, and the copy in TCRdb shows in-frame clones only, minus some. In the table there are about 50,000 clones, 80% to 95% of which are singletons. The specimen was CD4+ T cells from peripheral blood mononuclear cells, collected after pregnancy. The receptors come from a female donor in good health, enrolled as a control in a pregnancy study. Both conserved end residues are trimmed from each CDR3.

>TRBJ1-2|16|TRBV19
ASSTLPGQGQDTLGYT
>TRBJ1-4|9|TRBV29-1
SVRTGAGLF
>TRBJ1-2|13|TRBV15
ATSREGTGGYGYT
>TRBJ1-3|14|TRBV6-5
ASSYSGGTSGNTIY
>TRBJ1-1|11|TRBV5-1
ASLGQGNTEAF
>TRBJ2-3|12|TRBV2
AGGQGGGTDTQY
>TRBJ2-3|14|TRBV19
ASSMGTGGGTDTQY
>TRBJ2-3|13|TRBV7-8
ASNTRVNSTDTQY
>TRBJ2-1|14|TRBV19
ASSIFGGGAADEQF
>TRBJ2-3|13|TRBV5-1
ASSRTGSQGDTQY
>TRBJ2-2|16|TRBV18
ASSHRDRGLPNTGELF
>TRBJ2-7|13|TRBV5-1
ASSYGLAGVNEQY
>TRBJ2-5|13|TRBV7-2
ASSIGTSGIETQY
>TRBJ1-1|14|TRBV6-6
ASSQTGGRGNTEAF
>TRBJ1-4|12|TRBV7-9
ASTPGGGNEKLF
>TRBJ1-5|12|TRBV7-9
ASSSFISNQPQH